One sample yielded the 19 T cell receptor beta chains listed below, sequenced in a study of T-cell memory formation after mild COVID-19. One entry per CDR3 protein results from TCRdb running MiXCR on the 5' RACE reads. Here the sample spans about 360,000 distinct CDR3 sequences, over 13% being singletons. Source material: PBMCs or a T cell subset sorted from them (not recorded which). The source is a young man who had mild COVID-19 (a few samples of this study predate the infection). Cell type and time point are not known.

The chain couples TRBV4-3 to TRBJ1-5; 7 bases agree with TRBD1. There are 17 residues in the CDR3. Losses at the gene ends were 0 bases for V and 5 bases for J; bases not matched to a gene: 10. Germline CDR1 is LGHNA and CDR2 is YSLEER. For the CDR3, the DNA is TGCGCCAGCAGCCAAGAGGGGATAGACAGGGACCATCAGCCCCAGCATTTT. This codes for CASSQEGIDRDHQPQHF.

This clonotype has just a few counts. V and J are TRBV6-2 or TRBV6-3 and TRBJ1-5; D might be TRBD1 (5 bases). Germline V gene lookup returns CDR1 MNHEY and CDR2 SVGEGT. The CDR3 has 12 residues. Trimming took 5 bases from V and 9 from J, leaving 11 bases between them. In DNA form, the CDR3 reads TGTGCCAGCAGTAACCCGGGGGGGCCCCAGCATTTT. This gives the protein CASSNPGGPQHF.

This clonotype was counted between two and nine times. The V call is TRBV5-4, the J call TRBJ2-7; D remains ambiguous. The CDR3 is 14 residues long. Germline CDR1 reads SGHNT; CDR2 reads YYREEE (reference sequence). V lost 2 bases to trimming and J lost 2 bases, with 11 bases between them. The CDR3 spells CASSFGDRAYEQYF. CDR3 bases: TGTGCCAGCAGCTTCGGTGACCGTGCCTACGAGCAGTACTTC.

The chain links TRBV7-3 to TRBJ2-1, with D perhaps matching TRBD1 or TRBD2 (7 bases each). V lost 5 bases, J lost 2 bases, and 13 bases lay in between. There are 15 residues in the CDR3. CDR1 is SGHTA, CDR2 FQGTGA, per germline. CDR3 coding DNA: TGTGCCAGCAGCCCAAGCGGGACAGCCTACAATGAGCAGTTCTTC. Encoded protein: CASSPSGTAYNEQFF. The full variable domain, completed using reference TRBV7-3 and TRBJ2-1, is GAGVSQTPSNKVTEKGKYVELRCDPISGHTALYWYRQSLGQGPEFLIYFQGTGAADDSGLPNDRFFAVRPEGSVSTLKIQRTERGDSAVYLCASSPSGTAYNEQFFGPGTRLTVL.

The sample holds a few counts of this clonotype. This chain links TRBV7-9 with TRBJ2-4, with 8 bases lining up with TRBD1. The V and J ends lost 2 bases and 3 bases, in that order; junction bases with no gene match: 6. Germline lookup yields CDR1 SEHNR and CDR2 FQNEAQ (reference sequence). This CDR3 region has 16 residues. The CDR3 loop reads CASSLTPTGDKNIQYF. The CDR3 DNA reads as TGTGCCAGCAGCTTAACCCCGACAGGGGACAAAAACATTCAGTACTTC.

The chain carries TRBV4-2 and TRBJ2-1, with D unclear. The length of the CDR3 is 14 residues. CDR1 is LGHNA, CDR2 YNFKEQ, per germline. Deletions cut 0 bases from V and 6 bases from J, with 9 bases between. The CDR3 is CASSQETGFNEQFF. The CDR3 bases are TGTGCCAGCAGCCAAGAAACCGGTTTCAATGAGCAGTTCTTC.

This clonotype was found a few times. The rearrangement links TRBV5-1 to TRBJ2-2; 9 positions match TRBD1. Unmatched junction bases numbered 4, after V lost 3 bases and J lost 1 base. Germline CDR1 and CDR2: SGHRS and YFSETQ. This CDR3 has 16 amino acids. The CDR3 DNA reads as TGCGCCAGCAGCTGGGACAGGGTTAGGAACACCGGGGAGCTGTTTTTT. Translation gives CASSWDRVRNTGELFF.

The chain links TRBV20-1 to TRBJ2-7; the D is unclear. V dropped 2 bases and J dropped 0 bases, with 11 bases sitting between them. The CDR3 has 14 amino acids. Germline lookup yields CDR1 DFQATT and CDR2 SNEGSKA (reference sequence). The CDR3 coding sequence is TGCAGTGCTAGAACAGCTTTAGTCTCCTACGAGCAGTACTTC. Translation gives CSARTALVSYEQYF.

V usage is TRBV4-2 and J usage is TRBJ1-1, with D possibly matching TRBD1 (6 bases). The V and J ends lost 6 bases and 0 bases respectively, with 11 bases between them. CDR3 size: 14 residues. The germline gives CDR1 LGHNA, CDR2 YNFKEQ. CDR3 nucleotide sequence: TGTGCCAGCAGAAGAGGACAGATGAACACTGAAGCTTTCTTT. This translates into CASRRGQMNTEAFF.

This clonotype was observed a handful of times. This chain connects TRBV7-2 to TRBJ2-2, with D perhaps TRBD2 (5 bases). Germline CDR1 is SGHTA and CDR2 is FQGNSA. The CDR3 covers 17 residues. V lost 4 bases to trimming and J lost 6 bases, with 21 bases between them. CDR3 coding DNA: TGTGCCAGCAGCTCAAGAGCGGACGGCAATGTTCCCGGGGAGCTGTTTTTT. Protein product: CASSSRADGNVPGELFF.

This clonotype appeared a few times. This chain's CDR3 is CASSRGANVLTF. CDR3 bases: TGTGCCAGCAGCCGGGGGGCCAACGTCCTGACTTTC. The genes are TRBV7-9 and TRBJ2-6, with unresolved D. CDR3 size: 12 residues. V was clipped by 5 bases and J by 4 bases, with 3 bases between them. Germline V gene data show CDR1 as SEHNR and CDR2 as FQNEAQ (reference sequence).

The chain uses TRBV7-2 and TRBJ2-3; D remains unclear. The CDR3 consists of 15 residues. Germline-derived CDR1 and CDR2 are SGHTA and FQGNSA. Trimming cost V 7 bases and J 3 bases, with 17 bases left between them. This CDR3 is CASNSFVGKTDTQYF. The CDR3 DNA reads TGTGCCAGCAACAGCTTCGTAGGGAAAACAGATACGCAGTATTTT. The whole variable domain, remainder taken from reference TRBV7-2 and TRBJ2-3, is GAGVSQSPSNKVTEKGKDVELRCDPISGHTALYWYRQSLGQGLEFLIYFQGNSAPDKSGLPSDRFSAERTGGSVSTLTIQRTQQEDSAVYLCASNSFVGKTDTQYFGPGTRLTVL.

This clonotype has a handful of counts. This rearrangement joins TRBV12-3 or TRBV12-4 to TRBJ1-2; 8 nucleotides line up with TRBD1. The trim removed 4 bases at V and 7 bases at J, leaving 5 bases unmatched. This CDR3 has 13 residues. This CDR3 is CASSSWTGSGYTF. The CDR3 DNA is TGTGCCAGCAGTTCTTGGACAGGGAGTGGCTACACCTTC.

This clonotype has just one count. The V and J genes are TRBV18 and TRBJ2-3; 9 nucleotides line up with TRBD2. Per germline, CDR1 KGHSH and CDR2 LQKENI. The CDR3 sequence is 16 residues long. Losses at the gene ends were 2 bases for V and 1 base for J; bases not matched to a gene: 4. Written as DNA, the CDR3 is TGTGCCAGCTCACCAAGCCTAGCGGGGCGCACAGATACGCAGTATTTT. Translated, it gives CASSPSLAGRTDTQYF.

This clonotype was recorded a few times. This chain links TRBV4-1 with TRBJ1-1; 8 bases match TRBD1. With 2 bases clipped from V and 3 bases from J, the junction kept 8 bases outside the gene matches. The CDR3 is 16 residues long. Germline values: CDR1 MGHRA, CDR2 YSYEKL. CDR3 loop: CASSQIGQGRDTEAFF. In nucleotides, the CDR3 is TGCGCCAGCAGCCAAATCGGACAGGGCCGCGACACTGAAGCTTTCTTT.

This clonotype occurred a few times. The chain employs TRBV6-5 and TRBJ2-1; a possible D gene is TRBD2 (6 bases). CDR1 is MNHEY and CDR2 is SVGAGI in the germline V gene. This CDR3 region has 13 residues. The CDR3 reads CVTQRAAYNEQFF. For the CDR3, the DNA is TGTGTTACCCAGCGGGCGGCTTACAATGAGCAGTTCTTC.

This clonotype was counted a few times. The V call is TRBV27, the J call TRBJ1-2; 8 nucleotides agree with TRBD1. CDR3 length: 15 residues. The germline V gene encodes CDR1 MNHEY and CDR2 SMNVEV (reference sequence). V was clipped by 6 bases and J by 6 bases; unmatched bases: 12. CDR3 coding DNA: TGTGCCAGCAGACCCGGGACAGGCCCGGGGAATGGCTACACCTTC. It translates to CASRPGTGPGNGYTF.

This clonotype has only a few counts. V and J are TRBV7-6 and TRBJ2-6; D could derive from TRBD1 or TRBD2 (5 bases each). V gave up 5 bases and J gave up 4 bases, with 12 bases separating them. Germline-derived CDR1 and CDR2 are SGHVS and FNYEAQ. The CDR3 runs to 15 residues. In DNA, the CDR3 is TGTGCCAGCAGCCTCCCGGGGACCGGGGCCAACGTCCTGACTTTC. Translation gives CASSLPGTGANVLTF. The full variable domain, with the rest looked up from reference TRBV7-6 and TRBJ2-6, is GAGVSQSPRYKVTKRGQDVALRCDPISGHVSLYWYRQALGQGPEFLTYFNYEAQQDKSGLPNDRFSAERPEGSISTLTIQRTEQRDSAMYRCASSLPGTGANVLTFGAGSRLTVL.

The chain combines TRBV2 with TRBJ2-3; D uncertain. This CDR3 spans 12 amino acids. Trimming shortened V by 6 bases and J by 4 bases, and 8 bases separated the two germline ends. The germline gives CDR1 SNHLY, CDR2 FYNNEI. The CDR3 sequence: CASSILPDTQYF. The CDR3 DNA sequence: TGTGCCAGCAGCATCCTACCAGATACGCAGTATTTT.